This T cell receptor beta chain comes out of a study of blood T cell repertoires in COVID-19. Overall study context: Specimens from acute and convalescent COVID-19 originated in the United States, Italy and Spain. Sources were T cells, B-cell-depleted T cells, or PBMCs; the material itself was cDNA or gDNA.

How the authors handled the data: Amplification from reference gene primers served as the basis for estimated nucleated cell counts. Method: immunoSEQ multiplex PCR; TCRdb's copy keeps in-frame clones and lacks some. D and trimming come from the DNA, and the V and J calls and clone size come from that table. Of approximately 350,000 clones listed, 80% to 90% are singletons. The CDR3 consists of 15 residues. V dropped 2 bases and J dropped 3; count of bases not matched to a gene: 1. Germline CDR1 reads SGHRS; CDR2 reads YFSETQ. Concerning this clone: The identical CDR3 is also encoded by other nucleotide sequences in the sample.

Sequences were obtained from peripheral blood. V gene TRBV5-1 combines with J gene TRBJ2-2, with 10 bases lining up with TRBD2. This TCR was sampled from a woman between 45 and 60 years old with COVID-19, enrolled during active disease. The chain's CDR3 is CASSLTSGDTGELFF. For the CDR3, the DNA is TGCGCCAGCAGCTTAACTAGCGGGGACACCGGGGAGCTGTTTTTT.